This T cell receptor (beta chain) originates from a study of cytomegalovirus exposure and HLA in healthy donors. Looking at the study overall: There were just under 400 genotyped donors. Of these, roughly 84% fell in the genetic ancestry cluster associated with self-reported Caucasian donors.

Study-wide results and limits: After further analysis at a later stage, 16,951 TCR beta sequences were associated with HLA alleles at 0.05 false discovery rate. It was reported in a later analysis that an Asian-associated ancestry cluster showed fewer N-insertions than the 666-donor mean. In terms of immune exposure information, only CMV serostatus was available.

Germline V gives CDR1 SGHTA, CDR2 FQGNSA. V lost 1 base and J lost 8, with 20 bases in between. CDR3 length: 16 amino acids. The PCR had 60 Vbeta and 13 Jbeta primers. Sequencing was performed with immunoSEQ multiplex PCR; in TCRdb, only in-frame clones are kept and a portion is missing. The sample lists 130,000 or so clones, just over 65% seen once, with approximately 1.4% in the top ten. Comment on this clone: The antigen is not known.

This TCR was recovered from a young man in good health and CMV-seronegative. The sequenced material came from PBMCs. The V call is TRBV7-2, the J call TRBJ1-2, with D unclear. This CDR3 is CASSLEGAKLSGGYTF. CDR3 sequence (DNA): TGTGCCAGCAGCTTAGAAGGCGCGAAGCTAAGCGGGGGCTACACCTTC. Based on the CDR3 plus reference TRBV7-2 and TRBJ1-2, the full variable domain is GAGVSQSPSNKVTEKGKDVELRCDPISGHTALYWYRQSLGQGLEFLIYFQGNSAPDKSGLPSDRFSAERTGGSVSTLTIQRTQQEDSAVYLCASSLEGAKLSGGYTFGSGTRLTVV.